Shown below are 30 T cell receptor beta chains from a single sample sequenced in a study of blood T cell repertoires in COVID-19. TCRdb's copy holds only in-frame clones and misses some; the assay was immunoSEQ multiplex PCR. This sample yields about 95,000 clones, of which about four fifths are seen a single time; nearly 25% belongs to the top ten. Specimen: peripheral blood. The origin of the receptors is a human donor in a cohort sampled during active COVID-19.

A few counts support this clone. The rearrangement joins TRBV14 to TRBJ2-7, with D tentatively TRBD1 (5 bases). Germline assignment: CDR1 SGHDN and CDR2 FVKESK. This CDR3 is 14 amino acids long. The V and J ends lost 6 bases and 1 base respectively, with 13 bases between them. The chain's CDR3 is CASSRQITSYEQYF. The CDR3 nucleotides are TGTGCCAGCAGTAGACAGATAACATCCTACGAGCAGTACTTC.

This rearrangement joins TRBV6-5 to TRBJ1-2, with TRBD1 as a possible D gene (6 bases). Trimming removed 4 bases from V and 3 bases from J, with 15 bases in between. The germline CDR1 and CDR2 sequences are MNHEY and SVGAGI. This CDR3 spans 15 amino acids. CDR3: CASSFTGNSYYGYTF. In DNA, the CDR3 is TGTGCCAGCAGTTTTACAGGGAACTCTTACTATGGCTACACCTTC.

The chain has TRBV5-8 and TRBJ1-5; tentative D call: TRBD1 (5 bases). CDR3 length: 16 amino acids. In germline, CDR1 is SGHTS, CDR2 YDEGEE. V lost 4 bases, J lost 4 bases, and 18 bases lay in between. CDR3 coding DNA: TGTGCCAGCAGCCCCGGCTTTAAAGGGGCGAATCAGCCCCAGCATTTT. It translates to CASSPGFKGANQPQHF. Together with reference TRBV5-8 and TRBJ1-5, the CDR3 gives the full variable domain: EAGVTQSPTHLIKTRGQQATLRCSPISGHTSVYWYQQALGLGLQFLLWYDEGEERNRGNFPPRFSGRQFPNYSSELNVNALELEDSALYLCASSPGFKGANQPQHFGDGTRLSIL.

The chain couples TRBV12-5 to TRBJ2-7; TRBD2 is a possible D gene (5 bases). The CDR3 spans 14 residues. The V end lost 6 bases, the J end lost 4 bases, and 16 bases lay between the germline ends. Per the germline V gene, CDR1 is LGHNT and CDR2 is FRNRAP. The CDR3 here is CASGPQSGVYEQYF. The CDR3 coding sequence is TGTGCTAGTGGACCACAGAGCGGAGTATACGAGCAGTACTTC.

This clone was observed a few times. The chain carries TRBV19 and TRBJ1-1; the D is unclear. In germline, CDR1 is LNHDA, CDR2 SQIVND (reference sequence). This CDR3 spans 15 amino acids. V dropped 2 bases and J dropped 5 bases, with 15 bases sitting between them. CDR3 amino acids: CASSISPGMGTEAFF. The CDR3 coding sequence is TGTGCCAGTAGTATATCTCCGGGAATGGGGACTGAAGCTTTCTTT.

As DNA, the CDR3 is TGTGCCAGCAGCCGAGCTACAGGCCTCTCTGGAAACACCATATATTTT. Amino acids: CASSRATGLSGNTIYF. The chain recombines TRBV7-8 with TRBJ1-3; D may be TRBD1 (5 bases). CDR3 length equals 16 residues. Trimming stripped 5 bases from V and 0 bases from J, with 14 bases between. Germline values: CDR1 SGHVS, CDR2 FQNEAQ.

The CDR3 sequence: CASSLNTGELFF. CDR3 DNA sequence: TGTGCCAGCAGTCTTAACACCGGGGAGCTGTTTTTT. The gene calls are TRBV28 and TRBJ2-2; D unclear. The V and J ends lost 5 bases and 2 bases respectively, with 3 bases between them. The V gene's germline CDR1 is MDHEN and CDR2 SYDVKM. This CDR3 has 12 amino acids.

The count of this clone is one. One end of the junction does not line up with germline, which may come from a read error. This chain connects TRBV6-1 to TRBJ1-2; D is possibly TRBD1 (5 bases). The CDR3 has 12 residues. Germline values: CDR1 MNHNS, CDR2 SASEGT. The CDR3 reads CASSEVAGPPFF. The CDR3 DNA sequence: TGTGCCAGCAGTGAAGTGGCAGGGCCCCCCTTCTTC.

The chain joins TRBV28 to TRBJ2-7; 13 nucleotides line up with TRBD2. The germline gives CDR1 MDHEN, CDR2 SYDVKM. J gave up 4 bases and V 7 bases, and 7 bases lay outside the gene matches. The CDR3 is made up of 15 amino acids. This CDR3 reads CASTRPGLAGYEQYF. CDR3 in DNA: TGTGCCAGCACCCGACCGGGACTAGCGGGGTACGAGCAGTACTTC.

The chain couples TRBV18 to TRBJ2-7; D not resolved. CDR3 length: 13 residues. V lost 1 base, J lost 2 bases, and 6 bases lay in between. Germline V lookup: CDR1 KGHSH, CDR2 LQKENI. In DNA form, the CDR3 reads TGTGCCAGCTCACCACTCCCCACCTACGAGCAGTACTTC. It encodes CASSPLPTYEQYF.

The J gene is TRBJ2-1, the V gene TRBV18; 14 bases map to TRBD2. V trimming: 6 bases; J trimming: 3 bases; junction bases outside the gene matches: 4. This CDR3 spans 16 amino acids. Germline-derived CDR1 and CDR2 are KGHSH and LQKENI. CDR3 loop: CASSGTSGSGYNEQFF. DNA for the CDR3: TGTGCCAGCTCCGGGACTAGCGGGAGCGGCTACAATGAGCAGTTCTTC.

V usage is TRBV15 and J usage is TRBJ1-2, with 8 bases aligning to TRBD1. From germline, CDR1 is LNHNV and CDR2 YYDKDF (reference sequence). Trimming at V came to 9 bases and at J to 2 bases, leaving 8 bases not matched to a gene. This CDR3 is built from 14 residues. The CDR3 spells CATVTGDRNYGYTF. CDR3 DNA: TGTGCCACGGTTACAGGGGACAGGAACTATGGCTACACCTTC.

This sequence joins TRBV18 and TRBJ2-2; no firm D call. Germline values: CDR1 KGHSH, CDR2 LQKENI. V gave up 0 bases and J gave up 3 bases, with 11 bases separating them. This CDR3 has 16 residues. The CDR3 is CASSPPSSLDTGELFF. In DNA form, the CDR3 reads TGTGCCAGCTCACCACCGTCGAGCCTCGACACCGGGGAGCTGTTTTTT.

The chain joins TRBV3-1 (or the pseudogene TRBV3-2) to TRBJ1-1; 7 bases align to TRBD1. The germline gives CDR1 LGHDT, CDR2 YNNKEL (reference sequence). The J segment lost 1 base and the V segment lost 3 bases, leaving 11 bases of the junction unmatched. The CDR3 loop spans 17 amino acids. This CDR3 reads CASSHERQGVGNTEAFF. CDR3 nucleotides: TGTGCCAGCAGCCATGAACGACAGGGCGTGGGGAACACTGAAGCTTTCTTT.

This chain joins TRBV6-5 and TRBJ1-2; 7 nucleotides match TRBD1. There are 14 residues in the CDR3. The germline gives CDR1 MNHEY, CDR2 SVGAGI. J was trimmed by 7 bases and V by 2 bases; bases with no gene match: 7. Written as DNA, the CDR3 is TGTGCCAGCAGTTACGTATCAGGGGGTGGTGGCTACACCTTC. Protein: CASSYVSGGGGYTF.

This clone has only a few counts. V and J are TRBV12-5 and TRBJ2-7; the D is unclear. Trimming stripped 0 bases from V and 2 bases from J, with 11 bases between. The CDR3 extends over 15 amino acids. CDR1 and CDR2 (germline): LGHNT, FRNRAP. The CDR3 nucleotides read TGTGCTAGTGGTTTGGTACGGAACGGAGCCTACGAGCAGTACTTC. Translated: CASGLVRNGAYEQYF.

The gene calls are TRBV27 and TRBJ1-2, with D unclear. The CDR3 has 12 residues. Trimming took 1 base from V and 8 from J, leaving 8 bases between them. Germline assignment: CDR1 MNHEY and CDR2 SMNVEV (reference sequence). Here the CDR3 DNA reads TGTGCCAGCAGTTTATATCCGGGGGGCTACACCTTC. This gives the protein CASSLYPGGYTF.

CDR3 sequence (DNA): TGTGCCACCGCGGTCTCGAGCAGCATCGGTGAGCAGTTCTTC. This encodes CATAVSSSIGEQFF. The rearrangement links TRBV19 to TRBJ2-1; D unclear. Trimming cost V 10 bases and J 9 bases, with 22 bases left between them. The CDR3 length is 14 residues. Looked up from germline, CDR1 is LNHDA and CDR2 is SQIVND (reference sequence).

The J gene is TRBJ2-3, the V gene TRBV6-6; TRBD2 matches 7 bases. V lost 4 bases, J lost 4 bases, and 5 bases stayed unmatched. The CDR3 has 14 residues. From germline, CDR1 is MNHNY and CDR2 SVGAGI (reference sequence). The CDR3 loop reads CASSLGGSSDTQYF. CDR3 DNA sequence: TGTGCCAGCAGTTTGGGCGGGAGTTCAGATACGCAGTATTTT.

Points on this clone: The same CDR3 also results from other DNA sequences found in this sample. V usage is TRBV19 and J usage is TRBJ1-6; maybe TRBD1 (6 bases). Trimming took 6 bases from V and 5 from J, leaving 17 bases between them. This CDR3 is built from 16 residues. The V gene's germline CDR1 is LNHDA and CDR2 SQIVND (reference sequence). CDR3 loop: CASSTGQGLNNSPLHF. The CDR3, as DNA: TGTGCCAGTAGCACCGGGCAGGGGCTTAATAATTCACCCCTCCACTTT.

This chain connects TRBV6-5 to TRBJ2-1; 9 bases agree with TRBD2. Looked up from germline, CDR1 is MNHEY and CDR2 is SVGAGI. The length of the CDR3 is 15 residues. V lost 4 bases and J lost 4; bases outside the gene matches: 5. The CDR3 DNA follows: TGTGCCAGCAGTTTAGCGGGAGTTGGTTACAATGAGCAGTTCTTC. It encodes CASSLAGVGYNEQFF.

This clone appeared a few times. Different DNA sequences within this sample yield the same CDR3. The rearrangement joins TRBV28 to TRBJ1-1; maybe TRBD1 (6 bases). The CDR3 is made up of 13 amino acids. The ends were cut back, 6 bases at V and 0 bases at J, with 8 bases in the middle. CDR1 is MDHEN and CDR2 is SYDVKM in the germline V gene. In DNA, the CDR3 is TGTGCCAGCAGAAGACAGGTGAACACTGAAGCTTTCTTT. Its translation is CASRRQVNTEAFF.

Only one count was recorded for this clone. The chain combines TRBV6-1 with TRBJ1-2; D remains ambiguous. This CDR3 is 13 amino acids long. V was shortened by 3 bases and J by 5 bases, with 10 bases between the two germline ends. Germline V lookup: CDR1 MNHNS, CDR2 SASEGT. CDR3 sequence: CASSDGLWYGYTF. The CDR3 DNA sequence: TGTGCCAGCAGTGACGGACTGTGGTATGGCTACACCTTC.

This chain links TRBV9 with TRBJ2-2, with a weak D call TRBD1 (6 bases). The CDR3 totals 14 residues. Trimming took off 0 bases at V and 6 bases at J, with 9 bases between the two ends. The germline gives CDR1 SGDLS, CDR2 YYNGEE. The CDR3 DNA follows: TGTGCCAGCAGCGTAGTAGGGGGATCCGGGGAGCTGTTTTTT. This encodes CASSVVGGSGELFF.

The chain has TRBV14 and TRBJ1-3, with TRBD1 identical over 7 bases. Trimming took 1 base from V and 8 from J; bases not matched to a gene: 11. The CDR3 is 16 amino acids. Germline CDR1 SGHDN, CDR2 FVKESK. The CDR3 nucleotides read TGTGCCAGCAGCCAAGGGCCGACAGGGAGGAGAGACACCATATATTTT. Its translation: CASSQGPTGRRDTIYF.

The chain uses TRBV12-5 and TRBJ1-1, with D uncertain. Germline V lookup: CDR1 LGHNT, CDR2 FRNRAP. Trimming stripped 5 bases from V and 4 bases from J, with 11 bases between. This CDR3 contains 13 residues. Here the CDR3 reads CASGPDGITEAFF. The CDR3 nucleotides are TGTGCTAGTGGTCCGGACGGGATCACTGAAGCTTTCTTT.

Details on this clone: The sample contains more than one DNA sequence encoding this CDR3. The gene calls are TRBV19 and TRBJ1-2; TRBD1 agrees at 8 bases. Germline trimming cut 6 bases from V and 4 bases from J; bases unmatched to any gene: 7. The germline CDR1 and CDR2 sequences are LNHDA and SQIVND (reference sequence). The CDR3 loop spans 14 amino acids. The CDR3 nucleotides read TGTGCCAGTAGCCCCGGGACAGGACCCTATGGCTACACCTTC. Translating gives CASSPGTGPYGYTF.

The V and J genes are TRBV6-1 and TRBJ2-5; 9 nucleotides match TRBD1. From germline, CDR1 is MNHNS and CDR2 SASEGT. This CDR3 comprises 15 residues. V shed 2 bases, J shed 5 bases, and the junction held 6 bases outside the gene matches. In DNA, the CDR3 is TGTGCCAGCAGTGAAAACAGGGGGCGCGGGGAGACCCAGTACTTC. Protein sequence: CASSENRGRGETQYF.

V and J are TRBV5-1 and TRBJ1-1; 7 positions agree with TRBD1. CDR1 and CDR2 from the germline V gene are SGHRS and YFSETQ. The CDR3 extends over 15 amino acids. V was clipped by 0 bases and J by 5 bases; unmatched bases: 7. This CDR3 is CASSLGQGMGTEAFF. CDR3 DNA: TGCGCCAGCAGCTTGGGACAGGGCATGGGAACTGAAGCTTTCTTT.

This clone was counted only a few times. This chain links TRBV4-2 with TRBJ2-7, with 12 bases lining up with TRBD2. J was trimmed by 7 bases and V by 3 bases; bases with no gene match: 19. The CDR3 has 19 amino acids. Germline lookup yields CDR1 LGHNA and CDR2 YNFKEQ. The CDR3 DNA follows: TGTGCCAGCAGCCACGGGGGACTAGCGGGCCTCCTAGGAACGCAAGAGCAGTACTTC. As protein: CASSHGGLAGLLGTQEQYF.